The subject of this entry is one T cell receptor (beta chain). Its cognate antigen is unknown. The data were obtained in a study of vaccination effects on CD4 cells after COVID-19. Overall study: A few convalescent patients gave early and late post-vaccination samples. For each well, two million PBMC were cultured with 10 IU/ml IL-2 and around 9 ug/ml peptides.

The CDR3 has 15 amino acids. V was pared by 5 bases and J by 0 bases, with 12 bases between. In germline, CDR1 is SEHNR, CDR2 FQNEAQ (reference sequence). It was after more than 8 days of culture that CD4+ T cells were isolated. Sometime from March through December 2020, the person acquired a SARS-CoV-2 infection that PCR confirmed. Two-dose vaccination with either BNT162b2 or mRNA-1273 was given to the participants. TCRdb's table, derived via immunoSEQ multiplex PCR, lists solely in-frame clones and lacks some. The repertoire holds 40,000 to 55,000 clones, approximately 82% seen once, with 3.6% in the top ten.

The receptor was isolated from a human donor who had a prior SARS-CoV-2 infection. Sequenced material: CD4+ T cells from PBMCs cultured without peptide, taken after COVID-19 vaccination. The V call is TRBV7-9, the J call TRBJ2-3, with no clear D. The CDR3 DNA reads as TGTGCCAGCAGCGCGACCGCGGCTAGCACAGATACGCAGTATTTT. This codes for CASSATAASTDTQYF.